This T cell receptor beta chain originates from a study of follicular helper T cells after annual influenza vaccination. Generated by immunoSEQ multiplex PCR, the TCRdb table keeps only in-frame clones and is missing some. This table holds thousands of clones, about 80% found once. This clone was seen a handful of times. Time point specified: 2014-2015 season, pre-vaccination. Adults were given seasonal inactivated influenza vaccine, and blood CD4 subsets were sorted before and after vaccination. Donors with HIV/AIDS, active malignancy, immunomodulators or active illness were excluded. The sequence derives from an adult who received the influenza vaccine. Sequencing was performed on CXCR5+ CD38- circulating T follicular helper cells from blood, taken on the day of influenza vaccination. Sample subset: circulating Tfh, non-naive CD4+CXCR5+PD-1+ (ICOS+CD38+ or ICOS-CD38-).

CDR3 loop: CASSEGSGSQPQHF. The CDR3 coding sequence is TGTGCCAGCAGTGAGGGGTCGGGAAGTCAGCCCCAGCATTTT. The chain employs TRBV6-4 and TRBJ1-5; D is ambiguous. This CDR3 region has 14 residues. CDR1 is MRHNA, CDR2 SNTAGT, per germline. V was cut by 3 bases and J by 6 bases, with 12 bases left in between.